This T cell receptor beta chain was retrieved from a study of siplizumab effects on memory and regulatory T cells. The study's findings and limits: Naive T cells seemed more diverse than memory cells; they also seemed major alloresponse contributors. Treg origin accounted for an average of nearly 70% of mappable alloreactive CD4+ clones with siplizumab and about 30% in controls.

The count of this clone is one. The antigen is unknown. V lost 6 bases and J 0 bases, leaving 12 bases between the germline ends. Germline V lookup: CDR1 MNHNY, CDR2 SVGAGI (reference sequence). The CDR3 has 15 residues. Each sample yielded roughly 92,000 assayed TCR templates. Some clones are missing from TCRdb's copy, which holds only in-frame ones; the method was immunoSEQ multiplex PCR. Among nearly 85,000 clones listed, 87% were seen once. Sequences were obtained from Tregs sorted from blood. The genes are TRBV6-6 and TRBJ2-1, with D maybe TRBD2 (6 bases). The sequence derives from a human donor in good health. CDR3 sequence reads: CASSPGRSSYNEQFF. The CDR3 nucleotides are TGTGCCAGCAGCCCTGGGAGGAGCTCCTACAATGAGCAGTTCTTC.